Listed below are T cell receptor beta chains from one sample, sequenced in a study of blood T cell repertoires in COVID-19. The data were produced by immunoSEQ multiplex PCR, yet TCRdb's version contains in-frame clones alone and is incomplete. Among some 250,000 clones, approximately 90% were seen once, and the ten largest hold roughly 16%. The sequencing input was PBMCs or T cells enriched from blood (not recorded which). The receptor set was obtained from a man between 18 and 29 years old who had recovered from COVID-19. The CDR3 runs from the conserved cysteine through the conserved F or W. A D gene is named only where the DNA matches it firmly. Clone size is shown for a subset of rows, as once, few, many or a class of expanded clone.

clone size	V gene	D gene	J gene	CDR3 protein	CDR3 DNA
.	TRBV28	TRBD2	TRBJ2-1	CASSSTGTSGNEQFF	TGTGCCAGCAGTTCTACCGGGACTAGCGGCAATGAGCAGTTCTTC
.	TRBV5-4	.	TRBJ2-1	CASSLTGDNEQFF	TGTGCCAGCAGCCTTACAGGAGACAATGAGCAGTTCTTC
.	TRBV27	.	TRBJ2-3	CASTSHWRADTQYF	TGTGCCAGCACCTCCCATTGGAGGGCAGATACGCAGTATTTT
.	TRBV7-2	TRBD1	TRBJ2-1	CASSLAGQIYNEQFF	TGTGCCAGCAGCTTAGCGGGACAGATCTACAATGAGCAGTTCTTC
.	TRBV5-8	.	TRBJ2-7	CASSYMLSGTILYEQYF	TGTGCCAGCAGCTATATGCTAAGCGGGACAATCCTTTACGAGCAGTACTTC
.	TRBV24-1	TRBD2	TRBJ2-1	CATSDLTSGTHNEQFF	TGTGCCACCAGTGATTTGACTAGCGGGACGCACAATGAGCAGTTCTTC
.	TRBV11-2	.	TRBJ1-1	CASSLRTGMNTEAFF	TGTGCCAGCAGCTTAAGAACAGGGATGAACACTGAAGCTTTCTTT
.	TRBV25-1	.	TRBJ2-7	CASSGGVAYEQYF	TGTGCCAGCAGCGGCGGCGTAGCCTACGAGCAGTACTTC
.	TRBV14	.	TRBJ2-3	CASSQSLVDTQYF	TGTGCCAGCAGCCAATCCCTAGTAGATACGCAGTATTTT
few	TRBV24-1	.	TRBJ2-7	CATDSNVYEQYF	TGTGCCACCGATAGTAACGTCTACGAGCAGTACTTC
.	TRBV11-3	.	TRBJ2-3	CASTEISSPPDTQYF	TGTGCCAGCACCGAAATTAGTAGCCCCCCAGATACGCAGTATTTT
.	TRBV5-1	.	TRBJ1-6	CASSLGREAVNSPLHF	TGCGCCAGCAGCTTAGGACGGGAAGCAGTTAATTCACCCCTCCACTTT
.	TRBV2	TRBD1	TRBJ2-2	CASSEPGQGTNTGELFF	TGTGCCAGCAGTGAACCGGGACAGGGAACGAACACCGGGGAGCTGTTTTTT
.	TRBV3-1/TRBV3-2	.	TRBJ1-1	CASRRNTEAFF	TGTGCCAGCAGGCGCAACACTGAAGCTTTCTTT
.	TRBV28	TRBD1	TRBJ1-1	CASSLSKQGANEAFF	TGTGCCAGCAGTTTATCGAAGCAGGGGGCGAATGAAGCTTTCTTT
.	TRBV28	.	TRBJ1-2	CASSLLGRGAYGYTF	TGTGCCAGCAGTTTACTAGGCCGGGGGGCCTATGGCTACACCTTC
.	TRBV19	.	TRBJ1-1	CASRQGRTEAFF	TGTGCCAGTAGACAGGGCCGGACTGAAGCTTTCTTT
.	TRBV4-1	TRBD1	TRBJ2-5	CASSQEIPGQGQETQYF	TGCGCCAGCAGCCAAGAGATACCGGGACAGGGCCAAGAGACCCAGTACTTC
.	TRBV27	.	TRBJ2-7	CASSPVSGRGFYEQYF	TGTGCCAGCAGTCCCGTGTCGGGCAGGGGCTTCTACGAGCAGTACTTC
.	TRBV5-1	.	TRBJ2-2	CASSLETIANTGELFF	TGCGCCAGCAGCTTAGAGACAATTGCGAACACCGGGGAGCTGTTTTTT
once	TRBV5-1	TRBD2	TRBJ2-1	CASSLTSGSSNEQFF	TGCGCCAGCAGCTTAACTAGCGGGAGTAGTAATGAGCAGTTCTTC
.	TRBV2	TRBD1	TRBJ1-1	CASRDRGGITEAFF	TGTGCCAGCAGAGACAGGGGAGGAATTACTGAAGCTTTCTTT
.	TRBV11-2	.	TRBJ1-6	CASSLGPIDSPLHF	TGTGCCAGCAGCTTAGGTCCCATAGATTCACCCCTCCACTTT
few	TRBV2	.	TRBJ1-2	CASSAHAQGMDGYTF	TGTGCCAGCAGTGCCCACGCGCAGGGAATGGATGGCTACACCTTC
.	TRBV28	.	TRBJ1-5	CASTPPLSNQPQHF	TGTGCCAGCACCCCCCCACTTAGCAATCAGCCCCAGCATTTT
.	TRBV7-6	TRBD1	TRBJ2-1	CASSLQATGARNEQFF	TGTGCCAGCAGCTTGCAAGCGACAGGGGCGCGCAATGAGCAGTTCTTC
once	TRBV24-1	TRBD1	TRBJ2-1	CATSDRGNLNEQFF	TGTGCCACCTCCGACAGGGGGAACCTTAATGAGCAGTTCTTC
.	TRBV9	TRBD2	TRBJ2-7	CASSPHGWGGEQYF	TGTGCCAGCAGCCCCCACGGGTGGGGGGGCGAGCAGTACTTC
.	TRBV21-1	.	TRBJ1-5	CASSPPLTGDHQPQHF	TGTGCCAGCAGCCCCCCGTTGACAGGGGACCACCAGCCCCAGCATTTT
.	TRBV5-1	.	TRBJ2-7	CASSLGQSRTYEQYF	TGCGCCAGCAGCTTAGGACAGTCTCGCACCTACGAGCAGTACTTC
.	TRBV2	TRBD1	TRBJ2-2	CASSYTGGTGELFF	TGTGCCAGCAGTTACACAGGGGGCACCGGGGAGCTGTTTTTT
once	TRBV5-1	TRBD2	TRBJ2-7	CASSPLMASGSLRETMYF	TGCGCCAGCAGTCCCTTGATGGCTAGCGGGAGCCTGAGGGAGACGATGTACTTC
.	TRBV12-5	.	TRBJ2-2	CASAWGRGKGELFF	TGTGCTAGTGCCTGGGGGCGCGGTAAAGGGGAGCTGTTTTTT
.	TRBV5-1	.	TRBJ1-3	CASSPLTAYSGNTIYF	TGCGCCAGCAGCCCTTTGACAGCATACTCTGGAAACACCATATATTTT
few	TRBV6-1	.	TRBJ1-3	CASSEVAWGSDSGNTIYF	TGTGCCAGCAGTGAAGTAGCGTGGGGTAGCGACTCTGGAAACACCATATATTTT
.	TRBV27	.	TRBJ1-5	CASSWVGDSNQPQHF	TGTGCCAGCAGTTGGGTGGGCGATAGCAATCAGCCCCAGCATTTT
.	TRBV5-5	.	TRBJ2-2	CASSPGLIPHDAHLFF	TGTGCCAGCAGCCCAGGACTAATCCCCCACGACGCGCACCTGTTTTTT
.	TRBV6-5	TRBD1	TRBJ1-6	CASSYSRQGDSPLHF	TGTGCCAGCAGTTACTCGAGACAGGGGGATTCACCCCTCCACTTT
.	TRBV9	TRBD2	TRBJ2-5	CASSPRQGTSGETQYF	TGTGCCAGCAGCCCCCGACAAGGGACTAGCGGAGAGACCCAGTACTTC
.	TRBV30	.	TRBJ2-3	CAWSLRGGTDTQYF	TGTGCCTGGAGTTTGCGTGGAGGCACAGATACGCAGTATTTT
.	TRBV19	.	TRBJ1-3	CASSTIYSSGNTIYF	TGTGCCAGTAGTACGATTTATAGCTCTGGAAACACCATATATTTT
.	TRBV7-9	.	TRBJ1-6	CASSLQGNSPLHF	TGTGCCAGCAGCTTACAGGGGAATTCACCCCTCCACTTT
.	TRBV11-2	.	TRBJ2-1	CASSLWGGHSYNEQFF	TGTGCCAGCAGCTTATGGGGGGGACACTCCTACAATGAGCAGTTCTTC
.	TRBV3-1/TRBV3-2	.	TRBJ2-3	CASRPGTSLSTDTQYF	TGTGCCAGCAGGCCCGGGACTTCCCTCAGCACAGATACGCAGTATTTT
.	TRBV6-5	.	TRBJ1-2	CASSYSIRVEGGYTF	TGTGCCAGCAGTTACTCGATCAGGGTAGAAGGTGGCTACACCTTC
.	TRBV15	.	TRBJ2-2	CATAPGGTNTGELFF	TGTGCCACCGCCCCCGGGGGTACGAACACCGGGGAGCTGTTTTTT
.	TRBV6-4	.	TRBJ1-6	CASRLEESSYNSPLHF	TGTGCCAGCCGGCTTGAGGAGAGCTCCTATAATTCACCCCTCCACTTT
few	TRBV3-1/TRBV3-2	TRBD1	TRBJ2-7	CASSRKIGTVLSYEQYF	TGTGCCAGCAGCCGGAAGATAGGGACAGTCCTATCCTACGAGCAGTACTTC
.	TRBV12-3/TRBV12-4	.	TRBJ2-5	CASRAQETQYF	TGTGCCAGCAGGGCCCAAGAGACCCAGTACTTC
.	TRBV5-1	TRBD1	TRBJ1-2	CASSGQGAYGYTF	TGCGCCAGCAGCGGACAGGGGGCCTATGGCTACACCTTC
once	TRBV7-9	.	TRBJ1-6	CASSENRGGNSPLHF	TGTGCCAGCAGCGAAAATAGGGGGGGTAATTCACCCCTCCACTTT
.	TRBV5-1	.	TRBJ1-5	CASSPYGGSNQPQHF	TGCGCCAGCAGCCCCTACGGGGGAAGCAATCAGCCCCAGCATTTT
.	TRBV14	.	TRBJ1-1	CASSLSGSGNTEAFF	TGTGCCAGCAGCCTCAGCGGGTCCGGGAACACTGAAGCTTTCTTT